These 14 T cell receptor beta chains originate from one sample sequenced in a study of T cell responses to AZD1222 COVID-19 vaccine. TCRdb's table, derived via immunoSEQ multiplex PCR, lists solely in-frame clones and lacks some. The table lists about 140,000 clones, 92% of them singletons. Sequences were derived from peripheral blood, sampled 28 days after the second AZD1222 dose. Receptor source: an adult who received the AZD1222 COVID-19 vaccine.

The chain carries TRBV27 and TRBJ1-4; 9 positions match TRBD1. Germline V gives CDR1 MNHEY, CDR2 SMNVEV (reference sequence). This CDR3 has 15 residues. Trimming cost V 2 bases and J 7 bases; bases outside gene matches: 5. CDR3 sequence: CASSLTGTGLEKLFF. CDR3 nucleotides: TGTGCCAGCAGTTTAACCGGGACAGGGCTTGAAAAACTGTTTTTT.

The rearrangement links TRBV28 to TRBJ1-1; D is ambiguous. Germline lookup yields CDR1 MDHEN and CDR2 SYDVKM. The CDR3 has 14 amino acids. V lost 3 bases, J lost 1 base, and 9 bases lay in between. In DNA, the CDR3 is TGTGCCAGCAGTTTGTTCGGGAGGAACACTGAAGCTTTCTTT. Translating it yields CASSLFGRNTEAFF.

With regard to this clone: Other DNA sequences from this sample encode an identical CDR3 as well. In DNA, the CDR3 is TGTGCCAGCAGTTTAAGGGGCTCCTACGAGCAGTACTTC. This sequence encodes CASSLRGSYEQYF. The chain uses TRBV27 and TRBJ2-7; D might be TRBD1 (5 bases). CDR3 length: 13 amino acids. Germline CDR1 reads MNHEY; CDR2 reads SMNVEV (reference sequence). The V end was cut by 2 bases, the J end by 0 bases, with 5 bases between.

This chain joins TRBV28 and TRBJ1-2, with D perhaps TRBD1 (5 bases). In germline, CDR1 is MDHEN, CDR2 SYDVKM. CDR3 length: 15 amino acids. Trimming took off 6 bases at V and 2 bases at J, with 16 bases between the two ends. CDR3 protein: CASRYRDGINYGYTF. The CDR3, as DNA: TGTGCCAGCAGGTACCGGGACGGAATAAACTATGGCTACACCTTC.

The chain joins TRBV5-4 to TRBJ1-2; D may be TRBD1 (5 bases). Germline CDR1 reads SGHNT; CDR2 reads YYREEE (reference sequence). The CDR3 consists of 13 residues. Trimming shortened V by 0 bases and J by 2 bases, and 5 bases separated the two germline ends. CDR3 protein: CASSLDRNYGYTF. CDR3 nucleotide sequence: TGTGCCAGCAGCTTGGACAGGAACTATGGCTACACCTTC.

The chain carries TRBV27 and TRBJ1-2, with 8 bases matching TRBD1. V lost 6 bases and J lost 5; bases outside the gene matches: 8. CDR1 and CDR2 from the germline V gene are MNHEY and SMNVEV (reference sequence). This CDR3 comprises 14 residues. The CDR3 is CASSYRTGSYGYTF. CDR3 bases: TGTGCCAGCAGCTACAGGACAGGGTCGTATGGCTACACCTTC.

The V and J genes are TRBV11-3 and TRBJ1-1, with D possibly being TRBD1 (6 bases). From germline, CDR1 is SGHNT and CDR2 YENEEA. The CDR3 contains 15 residues. V gave up 4 bases and J gave up 0 bases, with 12 bases separating them. CDR3 in amino acids: CASSSAGTMNTEAFF. CDR3 sequence (DNA): TGTGCCAGCAGCTCCGCCGGGACAATGAACACTGAAGCTTTCTTT.

The chain links TRBV24-1 to TRBJ1-5; D is ambiguous. CDR1 KGHDR and CDR2 SFDVKD come from the germline V gene. The CDR3 spans 16 residues. Deletions cut 0 bases from V and 4 bases from J, with 12 bases between. CDR3 in DNA: TGTGCCACCAGTGATTTGCAGTTAACCCGAAATCAGCCCCAGCATTTT. Translation: CATSDLQLTRNQPQHF.

This clone has only a few counts. The rearrangement joins TRBV27 to TRBJ2-7, with TRBD1 matching 9 bases. J gave up 0 bases and V 6 bases, and 9 bases lay outside the gene matches. The CDR3 covers 16 residues. CDR1 is MNHEY, CDR2 SMNVEV, per germline (reference sequence). Written as DNA, the CDR3 is TGTGCCAGCAGAAGGACAGGGGTCGACAGCTCCTACGAGCAGTACTTC. Amino acids: CASRRTGVDSSYEQYF.

The chain carries TRBV27 and TRBJ1-1; D may be TRBD1 (6 bases). Germline-derived CDR1 and CDR2 are MNHEY and SMNVEV (reference sequence). With 6 bases removed from V and 5 bases from J, the gap between germline ends came to 13 bases. CDR3 length: 13 residues. This CDR3 reads CASRRRGGTEAFF. The CDR3 DNA reads TGTGCCAGCAGACGGAGGGGGGGAACTGAAGCTTTCTTT.

This chain uses TRBV15 with TRBJ1-3; 9 bases are a match to TRBD1. J gave up 0 bases and V 0 bases, and 9 bases lay outside the gene matches. The CDR3 spans 19 residues. Germline loops: CDR1 LNHNV, CDR2 YYDKDF (reference sequence). This CDR3 reads CATSRDGADRGLSGNTIYF. The CDR3 DNA sequence: TGTGCCACCAGCAGAGATGGGGCGGACAGGGGTCTCTCTGGAAACACCATATATTTT.

This clone was observed once. The V call is TRBV14, the J call TRBJ1-2; tentative D call: TRBD1 (5 bases). The CDR3 covers 15 residues. Deletions cut 0 bases from V and 4 bases from J, with 12 bases between. CDR1 and CDR2 (germline): SGHDN, FVKESK. Here the CDR3 reads CASSQDITGSYGYTF. The CDR3 DNA is TGTGCCAGCAGCCAAGATATCACAGGTAGCTATGGCTACACCTTC.

V gene TRBV5-1 combines with J gene TRBJ1-4, with 10 bases matching TRBD1. Germline V CDR1 and CDR2: SGHRS, YFSETQ. The junction had 3 bases not matched to a gene; V was cut back by 4 bases and J by 3 bases. The CDR3 has 15 residues. The CDR3 DNA reads as TGCGCCAGCAGCGGCGGGACAGGGGCTAATGAAAAACTGTTTTTT. Amino acids: CASSGGTGANEKLFF.

In regard to this clone: One end of the junction is discordant with germline, which a read error may explain. The chain couples TRBV18 to TRBJ1-1, with D uncertain. In germline, CDR1 is KGHSH, CDR2 LQKENI. This CDR3 spans 13 amino acids. CDR3: CASSPLRNTEAFF. CDR3 bases: TGTGCCAGCTCCCCACTTCGGAACACTGAAGCTTTCTTT.